The 3 T cell receptor beta chains presented below share a single source sample, sequenced in a study of shared clonotypes between healthy human individuals (dated by TCRdb to about 2020). The library was made by the immunoSEQ multiplex PCR assay. The table comes from immuneACCESS by way of TCRdb, which keeps in-frame sequences with V and J called. Part of the clones is missing from these tables; in studies checked, under half for an unresolved V gene and the rest for unknown reasons. For this sample there are around 83,000 clones; roughly three fifths appear just once. The leading ten clones occupy around 50% of the sample. Sequences were obtained from memory CD8+ T cells sorted from blood. This specimen's cell subset or site label, interpreted: CD45RO+ cells pooled with CCR7-negative TemRA cells. The receptors derive from a man under 40 in good health.

V gene TRBV6-5 combines with J gene TRBJ2-2; unclear D gene. The CDR3 is 15 amino acids. Trimming took off 5 bases at V and 4 bases at J, with 14 bases between the two ends. CDR1 and CDR2 from the germline V gene are MNHEY and SVGAGI. The CDR3 DNA follows: TGTGCCAGCAGTAGACCGGAATACCCCACCGGGGAGCTGTTTTTT. It translates to CASSRPEYPTGELFF.

A few counts support this clone. The CDR3 sequence is CASSLVGLNTEAFF. CDR3 sequence (DNA): TGTGCCAGCTCACTGGTCGGATTGAACACTGAAGCTTTCTTT. The chain carries TRBV18 and TRBJ1-1; no definite D call. V lost 4 bases to trimming and J lost 0 bases, with 9 bases between them. The CDR3 contains 14 residues. Germline-derived CDR1 and CDR2 are KGHSH and LQKENI.

The chain employs TRBV6-1 and TRBJ2-3; D tentatively fits TRBD1 or TRBD2 (6 bases each). V was shortened by 0 bases and J by 6 bases, with 16 bases between the two germline ends. The CDR3 is 16 residues long. The germline gives CDR1 MNHNS, CDR2 SASEGT. CDR3 protein: CASSEAGGTRADTQYF. DNA for the CDR3: TGTGCCAGCAGTGAAGCCGGCGGGACAAGAGCGGATACGCAGTATTTT.